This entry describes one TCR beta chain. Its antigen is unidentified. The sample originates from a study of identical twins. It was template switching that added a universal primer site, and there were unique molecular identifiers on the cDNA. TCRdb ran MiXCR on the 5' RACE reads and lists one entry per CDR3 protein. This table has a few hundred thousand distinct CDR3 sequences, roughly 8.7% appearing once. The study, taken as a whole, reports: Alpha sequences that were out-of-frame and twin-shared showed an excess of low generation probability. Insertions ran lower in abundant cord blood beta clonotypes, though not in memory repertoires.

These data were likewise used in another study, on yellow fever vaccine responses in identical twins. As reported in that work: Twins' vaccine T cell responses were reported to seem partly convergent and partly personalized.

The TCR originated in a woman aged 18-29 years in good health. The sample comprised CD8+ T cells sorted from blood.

This CDR3 reads CAISESGVRGNTEAFF. The CDR3 DNA is TGTGCCATCAGTGAGTCGGGTGTGAGGGGAAACACTGAAGCTTTCTTT. V gene TRBV10-3 combines with J gene TRBJ1-1; the D gene is possibly TRBD1 (5 bases). The germline V gene has CDR1 ENHRY and CDR2 SYGVKD. The CDR3 contains 16 residues. V shed 0 bases and J shed 2 bases, with 13 bases lying between them.